This T cell receptor beta chain was documented in a study of blood T cells in healthy people across ages. As regards this clonotype: The antigen is unknown.

Study-level results: Without sorted subsets, naive and antigen-experienced compartments could not be conclusively compared. Roughly linear age-related decline in beta diversity appeared, significant by age around 42.

This CDR3 spans 13 amino acids. The V and J ends lost 6 bases and 11 bases, in that order; junction bases with no gene match: 10. Germline-derived CDR1 and CDR2 are MNHEY and SMNVEV (reference sequence). Alongside a J-beta primer mix, a sample-barcoded 5' primer served in a second PCR lasting 7 to 11 cycles. TCRdb reprocessed the 5' RACE reads with MiXCR, giving one entry per CDR3 protein. The repertoire holds over a million distinct CDR3 sequences, with around two fifths as singletons. The individuals who served as donors were healthy Caucasians living in Russia, aged roughly 6 to 90. The source of this sequence is a woman aged 18 to 35 in good health. J is TRBJ2-5 and V is TRBV27; 9 bases map to TRBD1. Sequencing was carried out using blood. In DNA, the CDR3 is TGTGCCAGCAGCACAGGGGGCTCGAGTGAGCAGTACTTC. Its protein product is CASSTGGSSEQYF.